Described below is a single TCR beta chain sequence and its context. Its matching antigen is unknown. This CDR3 contains 13 residues. Trimming removed 0 bases at V and 6 bases at J, with 8 bases between. Germline CDR1 reads GTSNPN; CDR2 reads SVGIG (reference sequence). This sample's treatment: 19 received Ad26.COV2.S at low or high dose, single or two shots; about 5 received placebo; per-sample allocation not given. Following the first vaccine or placebo injection, samples were taken on day 63. Expressing Wuhan-strain SARS-CoV-2 spike, an Ad26 vector served as the vaccine. This specimen comes from a study of Ad26.COV2.S vaccination and SARS-CoV-2 variants. Study at large: This donor came from the COV1001 trial of Ad26.COV2.S. Intramuscularly, Ad26.COV2.S was given either once or twice, 56 days apart. Findings and caveats of the study: People who got the vaccine or the placebo had similar non-spike TCR breadth.

Repertoires were generated with immunoSEQ multiplex PCR, while TCRdb's copy carries only in-frame clones and drops some. The sample lists approximately 420,000 clones, over 75% occurring once. This rearrangement joins TRBV30 to TRBJ2-2; no reliable D call. The sequencing here drew on peripheral blood, taken in a trial of Ad26.COV2.S vaccine versus placebo. The receptor was isolated from a person aged 18-60 years who received the Ad26.COV2.S COVID-19 vaccine or a placebo. Here the CDR3 reads CAWSVAWAGELFF. The CDR3 region has the DNA TGTGCCTGGAGTGTAGCGTGGGCCGGGGAGCTGTTTTTT.